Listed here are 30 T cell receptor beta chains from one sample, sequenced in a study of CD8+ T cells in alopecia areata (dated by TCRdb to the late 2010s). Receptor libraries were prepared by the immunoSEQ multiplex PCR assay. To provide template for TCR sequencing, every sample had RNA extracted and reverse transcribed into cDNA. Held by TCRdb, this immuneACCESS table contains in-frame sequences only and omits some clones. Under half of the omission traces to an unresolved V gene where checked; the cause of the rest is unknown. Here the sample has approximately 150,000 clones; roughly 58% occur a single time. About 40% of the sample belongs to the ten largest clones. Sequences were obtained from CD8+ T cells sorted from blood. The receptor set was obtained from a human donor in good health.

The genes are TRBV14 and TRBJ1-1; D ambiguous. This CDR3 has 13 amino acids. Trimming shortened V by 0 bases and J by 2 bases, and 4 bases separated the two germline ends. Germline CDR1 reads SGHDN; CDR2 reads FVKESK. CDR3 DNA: TGTGCCAGCAGCCAAGAGGTCAACACTGAAGCTTTCTTT. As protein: CASSQEVNTEAFF.

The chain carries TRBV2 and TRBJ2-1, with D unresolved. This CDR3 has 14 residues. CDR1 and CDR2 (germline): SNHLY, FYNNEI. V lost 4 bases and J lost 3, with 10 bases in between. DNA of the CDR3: TGTGCCAGCAGTGGAGTTGAAAACTACAATGAGCAGTTCTTC. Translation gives CASSGVENYNEQFF.

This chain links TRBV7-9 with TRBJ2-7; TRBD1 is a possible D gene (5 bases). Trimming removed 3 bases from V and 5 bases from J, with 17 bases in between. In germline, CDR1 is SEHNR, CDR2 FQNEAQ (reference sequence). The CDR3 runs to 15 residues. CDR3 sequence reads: CASSFWTNSQHEQYF. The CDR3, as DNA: TGTGCCAGCAGCTTTTGGACAAACTCTCAACACGAGCAGTACTTC.

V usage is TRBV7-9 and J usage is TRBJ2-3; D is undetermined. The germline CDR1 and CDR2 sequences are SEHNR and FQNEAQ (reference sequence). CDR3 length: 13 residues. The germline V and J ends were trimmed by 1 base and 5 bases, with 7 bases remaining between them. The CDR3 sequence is CASSLDVRDTQYF. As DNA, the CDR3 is TGTGCCAGCAGCTTAGATGTACGAGATACGCAGTATTTT.

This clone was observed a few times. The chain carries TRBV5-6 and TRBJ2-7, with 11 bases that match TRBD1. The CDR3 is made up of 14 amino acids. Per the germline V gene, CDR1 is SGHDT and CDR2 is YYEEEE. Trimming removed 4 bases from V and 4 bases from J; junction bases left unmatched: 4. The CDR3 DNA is TGTGCCAGCAGCCCGGGACAGGGGGAATACGAGCAGTACTTC. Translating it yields CASSPGQGEYEQYF. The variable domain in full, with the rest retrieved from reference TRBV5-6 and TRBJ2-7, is DAGVTQSPTHLIKTRGQQVTLRCSPKSGHDTVSWYQQALGQGPQFIFQYYEEEERQRGNFPDRFSGHQFPNYSSELNVNALLLGDSALYLCASSPGQGEYEQYFGPGTRLTVT.

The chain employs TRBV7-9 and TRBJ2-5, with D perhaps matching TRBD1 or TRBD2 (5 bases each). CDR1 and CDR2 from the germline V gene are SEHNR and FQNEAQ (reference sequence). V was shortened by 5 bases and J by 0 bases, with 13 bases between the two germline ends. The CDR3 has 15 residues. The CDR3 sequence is CASSQGTGYQETQYF. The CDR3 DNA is TGTGCCAGCAGCCAAGGGACCGGGTACCAAGAGACCCAGTACTTC.

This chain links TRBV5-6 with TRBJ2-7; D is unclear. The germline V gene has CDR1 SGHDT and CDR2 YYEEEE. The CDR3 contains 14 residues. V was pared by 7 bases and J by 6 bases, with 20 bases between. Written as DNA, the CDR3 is TGTGCCAGCCGACCAACCTTGACCACGACCGAGCAGTACTTC. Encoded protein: CASRPTLTTTEQYF.

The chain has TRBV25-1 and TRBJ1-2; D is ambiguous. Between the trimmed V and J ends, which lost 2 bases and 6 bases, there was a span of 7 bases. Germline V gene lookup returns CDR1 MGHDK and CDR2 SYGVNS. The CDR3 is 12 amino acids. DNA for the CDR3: TGTGCCAGCAGTGAAGGTTCCCATGGCTACACCTTC. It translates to CASSEGSHGYTF.

The CDR3 protein is CASSSGSYEQYF. The CDR3 bases are TGTGCCAGCAGTTCCGGCTCCTACGAGCAGTACTTC. The genes are TRBV6-5 and TRBJ2-7; no definite D call. The CDR3 runs 12 residues. Germline V lookup: CDR1 MNHEY, CDR2 SVGAGI. V was trimmed by 4 bases and J by 0 bases, leaving 4 bases between them.

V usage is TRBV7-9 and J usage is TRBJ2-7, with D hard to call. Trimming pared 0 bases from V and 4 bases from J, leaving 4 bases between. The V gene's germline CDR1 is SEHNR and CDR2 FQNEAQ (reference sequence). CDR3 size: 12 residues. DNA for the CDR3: TGTGCCAGCAGCTTAGCACCTTACGAGCAGTACTTC. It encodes CASSLAPYEQYF.

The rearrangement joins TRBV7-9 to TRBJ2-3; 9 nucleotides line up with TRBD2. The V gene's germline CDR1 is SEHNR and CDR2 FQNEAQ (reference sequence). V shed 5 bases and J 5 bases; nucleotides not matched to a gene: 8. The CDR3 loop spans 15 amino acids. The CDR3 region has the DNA TGTGCCAGCAGCCGTGGGACTAGCAGCTTAGATACGCAGTATTTT. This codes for CASSRGTSSLDTQYF.

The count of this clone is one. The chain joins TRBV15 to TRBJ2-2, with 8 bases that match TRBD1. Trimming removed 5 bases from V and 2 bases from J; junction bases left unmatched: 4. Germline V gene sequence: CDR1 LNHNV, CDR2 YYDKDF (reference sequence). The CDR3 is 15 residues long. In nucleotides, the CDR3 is TGTGCCACCAGCGGGACAGGCTACAACACCGGGGAGCTGTTTTTT. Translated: CATSGTGYNTGELFF.

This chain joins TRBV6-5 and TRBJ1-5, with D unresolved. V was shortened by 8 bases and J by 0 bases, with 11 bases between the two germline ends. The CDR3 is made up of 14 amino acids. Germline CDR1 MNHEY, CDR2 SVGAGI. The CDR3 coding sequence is TGTGCCAGCGGAGGCCCGGATAGCAATCAGCCCCAGCATTTT. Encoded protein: CASGGPDSNQPQHF.

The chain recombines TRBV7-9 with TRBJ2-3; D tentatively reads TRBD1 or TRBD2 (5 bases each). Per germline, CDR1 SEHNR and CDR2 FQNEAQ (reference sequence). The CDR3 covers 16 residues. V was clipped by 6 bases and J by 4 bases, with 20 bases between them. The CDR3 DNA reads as TGTGCCAGCAGAGACCCGGGACCGAGGGGTCCAGATACGCAGTATTTT. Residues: CASRDPGPRGPDTQYF.

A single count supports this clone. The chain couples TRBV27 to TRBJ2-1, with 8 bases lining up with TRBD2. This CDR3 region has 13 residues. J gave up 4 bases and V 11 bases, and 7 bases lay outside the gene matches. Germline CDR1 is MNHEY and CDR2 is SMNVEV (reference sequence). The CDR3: CAPQSGSYNEQFF. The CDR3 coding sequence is TGTGCCCCCCAAAGCGGGAGTTACAATGAGCAGTTCTTC.

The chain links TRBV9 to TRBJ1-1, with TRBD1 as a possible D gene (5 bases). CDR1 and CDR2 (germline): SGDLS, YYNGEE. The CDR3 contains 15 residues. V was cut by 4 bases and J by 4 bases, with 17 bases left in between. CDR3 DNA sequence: TGTGCCAGCAGCCCGAATAGTGTTGGGGGCACTGAAGCTTTCTTT. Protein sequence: CASSPNSVGGTEAFF.

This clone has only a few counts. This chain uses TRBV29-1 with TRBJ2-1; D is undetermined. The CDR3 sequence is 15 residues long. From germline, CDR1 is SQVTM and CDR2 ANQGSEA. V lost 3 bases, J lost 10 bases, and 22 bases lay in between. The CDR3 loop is CSVEASSVRSSEQFF. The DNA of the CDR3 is TGCAGCGTTGAGGCTTCGTCAGTCCGGTCCTCCGAGCAGTTCTTC.

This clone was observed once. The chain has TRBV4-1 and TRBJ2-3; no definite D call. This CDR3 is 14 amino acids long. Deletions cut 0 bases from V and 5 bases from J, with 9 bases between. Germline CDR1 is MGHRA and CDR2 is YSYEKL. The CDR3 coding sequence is TGCGCCAGCAGCCAAGACGGGCTAGAAGATACGCAGTATTTT. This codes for CASSQDGLEDTQYF.

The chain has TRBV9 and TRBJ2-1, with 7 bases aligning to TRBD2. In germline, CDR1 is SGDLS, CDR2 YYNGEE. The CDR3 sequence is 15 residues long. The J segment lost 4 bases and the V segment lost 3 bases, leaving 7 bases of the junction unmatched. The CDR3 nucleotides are TGTGCCAGCAGCGCGGGAGCGGGACCGTACAATGAGCAGTTCTTC. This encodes CASSAGAGPYNEQFF.

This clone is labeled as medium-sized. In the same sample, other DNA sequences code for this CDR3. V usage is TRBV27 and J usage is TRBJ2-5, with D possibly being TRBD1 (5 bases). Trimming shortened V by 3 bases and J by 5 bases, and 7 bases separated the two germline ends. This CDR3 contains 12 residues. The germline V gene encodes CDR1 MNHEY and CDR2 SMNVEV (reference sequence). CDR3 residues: CASSLGRETQYF. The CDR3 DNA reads TGTGCCAGCAGTTTGGGGCGGGAGACCCAGTACTTC.

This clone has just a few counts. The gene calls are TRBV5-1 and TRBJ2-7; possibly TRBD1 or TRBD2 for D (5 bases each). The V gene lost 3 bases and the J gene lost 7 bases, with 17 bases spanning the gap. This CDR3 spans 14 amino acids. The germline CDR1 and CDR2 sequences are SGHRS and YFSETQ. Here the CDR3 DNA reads TGCGCCAGCAGCTCGCCCGGGACCAGTCTTGAGCAGTACTTC. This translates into CASSSPGTSLEQYF.

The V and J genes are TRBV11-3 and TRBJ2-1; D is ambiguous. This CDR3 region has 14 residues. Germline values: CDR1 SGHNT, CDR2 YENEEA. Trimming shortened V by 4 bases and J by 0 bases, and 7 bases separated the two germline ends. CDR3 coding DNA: TGTGCCAGCAGCTCGGGCAGCTCCTACAATGAGCAGTTCTTC. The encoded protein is CASSSGSSYNEQFF.

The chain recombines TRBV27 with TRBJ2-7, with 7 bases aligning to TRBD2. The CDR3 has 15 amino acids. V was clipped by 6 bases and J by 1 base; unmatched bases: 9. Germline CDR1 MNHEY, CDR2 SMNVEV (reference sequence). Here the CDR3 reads CASSPWSSGSYEQYF. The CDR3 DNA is TGTGCCAGCAGCCCGTGGTCTAGCGGTTCCTACGAGCAGTACTTC.

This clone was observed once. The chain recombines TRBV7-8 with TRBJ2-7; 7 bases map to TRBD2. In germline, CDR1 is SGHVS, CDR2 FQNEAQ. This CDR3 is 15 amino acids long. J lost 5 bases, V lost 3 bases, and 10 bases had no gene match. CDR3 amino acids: CASSFPGASGDEQYF. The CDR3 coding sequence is TGTGCCAGCAGCTTTCCCGGGGCTAGCGGCGACGAGCAGTACTTC.

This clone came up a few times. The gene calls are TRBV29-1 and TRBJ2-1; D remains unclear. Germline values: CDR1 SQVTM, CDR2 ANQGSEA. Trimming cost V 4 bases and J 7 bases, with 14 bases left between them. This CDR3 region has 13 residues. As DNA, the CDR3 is TGCAGCGTTGTCCCCTCCTTAAAGAATGAGCAGTTCTTC. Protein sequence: CSVVPSLKNEQFF.

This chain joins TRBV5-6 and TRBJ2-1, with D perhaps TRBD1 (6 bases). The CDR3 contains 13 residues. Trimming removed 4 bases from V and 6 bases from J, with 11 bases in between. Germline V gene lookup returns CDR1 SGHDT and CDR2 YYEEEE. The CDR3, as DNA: TGTGCCAGCAGCAGATGGACAGCCAATGAGCAGTTCTTC. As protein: CASSRWTANEQFF.

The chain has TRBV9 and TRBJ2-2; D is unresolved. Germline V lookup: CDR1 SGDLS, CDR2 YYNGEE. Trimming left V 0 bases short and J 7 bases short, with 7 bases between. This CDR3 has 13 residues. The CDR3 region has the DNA TGTGCCAGCAGCGTAGTCTCGGGCGGGGAGCTGTTTTTT. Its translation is CASSVVSGGELFF. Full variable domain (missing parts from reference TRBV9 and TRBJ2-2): DSGVTQTPKHLITATGQRVTLRCSPRSGDLSVYWYQQSLDQGLQFLIQYYNGEERAKGNILERFSAQQFPDLHSELNLSSLELGDSALYFCASSVVSGGELFFGEGSRLTVL.

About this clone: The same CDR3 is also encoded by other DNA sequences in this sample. This CDR3 is CASSDSYEQYF. The CDR3 bases are TGTGCCAGCAGCGACTCCTACGAGCAGTACTTC. This rearrangement joins TRBV25-1 to TRBJ2-7; D not certain. Trimming pared 6 bases from V and 0 bases from J, leaving 3 bases between. CDR1 and CDR2 from the germline V gene are MGHDK and SYGVNS. The CDR3 spans 11 residues.

CDR3 sequence reads: CASSLSQAPYEQYF. CDR3 nucleotides: TGTGCCAGCAGCTTATCACAGGCCCCTTACGAGCAGTACTTC. V gene TRBV7-9 combines with J gene TRBJ2-7; weak D call: TRBD1 (5 bases). Germline loops: CDR1 SEHNR, CDR2 FQNEAQ (reference sequence). The germline V and J ends were trimmed by 2 bases and 4 bases, with 12 bases remaining between them. The CDR3 extends over 14 amino acids. Together with reference TRBV7-9 and TRBJ2-7, the CDR3 gives the full variable domain: DTGVSQNPRHKITKRGQNVTFRCDPISEHNRLYWYRQTLGQGPEFLTYFQNEAQLEKSRLLSDRFSAERPKGSFSTLEIQRTEQGDSAMYLCASSLSQAPYEQYFGPGTRLTVT.

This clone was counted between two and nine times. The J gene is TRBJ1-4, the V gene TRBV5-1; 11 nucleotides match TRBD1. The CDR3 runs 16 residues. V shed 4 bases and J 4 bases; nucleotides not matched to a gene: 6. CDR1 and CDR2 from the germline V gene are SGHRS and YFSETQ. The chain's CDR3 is CASSTGTGGFNEKLFF. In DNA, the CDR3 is TGCGCCAGCAGCACCGGGACAGGGGGTTTTAATGAAAAACTGTTTTTT.